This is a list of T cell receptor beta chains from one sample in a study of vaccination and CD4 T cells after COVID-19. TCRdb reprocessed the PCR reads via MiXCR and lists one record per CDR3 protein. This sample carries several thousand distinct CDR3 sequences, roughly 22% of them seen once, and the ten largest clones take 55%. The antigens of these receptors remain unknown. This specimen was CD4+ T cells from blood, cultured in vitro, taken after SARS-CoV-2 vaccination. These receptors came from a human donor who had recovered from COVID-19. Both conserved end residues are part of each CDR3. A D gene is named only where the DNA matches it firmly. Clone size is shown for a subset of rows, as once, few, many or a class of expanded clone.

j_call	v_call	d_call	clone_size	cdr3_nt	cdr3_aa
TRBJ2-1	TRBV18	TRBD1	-	TGTGCCAGCTCACAGGGGGCAGGCAACAATGAGCAGTTCTTC	CASSQGAGNNEQFF
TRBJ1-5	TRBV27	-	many	TGTGCCAGCATGGGGGCCAATAGCAATCAGCCCCAGCATTTT	CASMGANSNQPQHF
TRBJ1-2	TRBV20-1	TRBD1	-	TGCAGTGCTACCTCCGACGGTGGGACAGAGTACACCTTC	CSATSDGGTEYTF
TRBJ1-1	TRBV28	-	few	TGTGCCAGCAGTTTGTCGGGGAACACTGAAGCTTTCTTT	CASSLSGNTEAFF
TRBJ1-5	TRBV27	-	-	TGTGCCAGCGCGTCCGGACTGCCGAGTTCGCCCCAGCATTTT	CASASGLPSSPQHF
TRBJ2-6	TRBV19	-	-	TGTGCCAGTACCGCGGGCTACTTGGGCTCTGGGGCCAACGTCCTGACTTTC	CASTAGYLGSGANVLTF
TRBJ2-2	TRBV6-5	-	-	TGTGCCAGCAGTTACAGCGCCGGGGAGCTGTTTTTT	CASSYSAGELFF
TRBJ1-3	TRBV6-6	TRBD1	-	TGTGCCAGCAGTGAAAAGGGACAGGGAAACACCATATATTTT	CASSEKGQGNTIYF
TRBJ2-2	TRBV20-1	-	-	TGCAGTGCTAGAGTTAGCGGAACGAACACCGGGGAGCTGTTTTTT	CSARVSGTNTGELFF
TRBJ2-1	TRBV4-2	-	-	TGTGCCAGCACTTTCGGGGGCACTGACAACAATGAGCAGTTCTTC	CASTFGGTDNNEQFF
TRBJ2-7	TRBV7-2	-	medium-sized	TGTGCCAGCAGCCGACCCGGGGCGGGGGCAAGCAACGAGCAGTACTTC	CASSRPGAGASNEQYF
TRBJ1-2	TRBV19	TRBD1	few	TGTGCCAGTAGTATAGGACAGGGGAGGAACTATGGCTACACCTTC	CASSIGQGRNYGYTF
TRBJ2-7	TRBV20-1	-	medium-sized	TGCAGTGCTGGAAGGACATCCGCCTACGAGCAGTACTTC	CSAGRTSAYEQYF
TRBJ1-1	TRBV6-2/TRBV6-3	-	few	TGTGCCAGCAAGGGCGACAGGATGAACACTGAAGCTTTCTTT	CASKGDRMNTEAFF
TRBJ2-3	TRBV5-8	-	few	TGTGCCAGCATTTTCCCCGACGGCACAGATACGCAGTATTTT	CASIFPDGTDTQYF
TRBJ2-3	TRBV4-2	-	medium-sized	TGTGCCAGCAGCCAAGATGGGGGCGGCGGGGGCAGAGATACGCAGTATTTT	CASSQDGGGGGRDTQYF
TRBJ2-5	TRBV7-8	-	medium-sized	TGTGCCAGCGGAACCTTACAAGAGACCCAGTACTTC	CASGTLQETQYF
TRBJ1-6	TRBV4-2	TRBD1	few	TGTGCCAGCGCCATATATCGGGACAGGGAGCGTTCACCCCTCCACTTT	CASAIYRDRERSPLHF
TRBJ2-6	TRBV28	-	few	TGTGCCAGCAGTTTCGTCGGGGAAACTGGGGCCAACGTCCTGACTTTC	CASSFVGETGANVLTF
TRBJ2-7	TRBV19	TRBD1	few	TGTGCCAGTAGTATCGGACAGGCCTCCTACGAGCAGTACTTC	CASSIGQASYEQYF
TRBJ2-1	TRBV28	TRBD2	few	TGTGCCAGCAGTTTATGGGCTAGCGGGGGGCGACACAATGAGCAGTTCTTC	CASSLWASGGRHNEQFF
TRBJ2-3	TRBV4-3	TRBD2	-	TGCGCCAGCAGCCAAGCAGTTAGCGGGGGGGCAGATACGCAGTATTTT	CASSQAVSGGADTQYF
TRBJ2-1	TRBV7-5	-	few	-	CISVSEAYSPGQGGNEQFF
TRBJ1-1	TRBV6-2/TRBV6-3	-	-	TGTGCCAGCAGTTATTCCGGCAGACTCGTACGGGGCACTGAAGCTTTCTTT	CASSYSGRLVRGTEAFF
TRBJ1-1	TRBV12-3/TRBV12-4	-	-	TGTGCCAGCACCACGGACAACCCGAACACTGAAGCTTTCTTT	CASTTDNPNTEAFF
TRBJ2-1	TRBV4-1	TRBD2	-	TGCGCCAGCAGCCAAGACGGGGGGGCCTTTTATGAGCAGTTCTTC	CASSQDGGAFYEQFF
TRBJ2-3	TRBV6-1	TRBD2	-	TGTGCCAGCAGTGGGGGCGCCGGGGGGTTATTTAGCACAGATACGCAGTATTTT	CASSGGAGGLFSTDTQYF
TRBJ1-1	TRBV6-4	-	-	TGTGCCAGCAGTGATACAGGGTTGAGAACTGAAGCTTTCTTT	CASSDTGLRTEAFF
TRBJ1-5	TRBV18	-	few	TGTGCCAGCTCACCACCGTTAACAGAGGGTCAGCCCCAGCATTTT	CASSPPLTEGQPQHF
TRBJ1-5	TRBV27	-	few	TGTGCCAGCAGTCCGGGTCGTGCCGAGGGGATACTTGGTAATCAGCCCCAGCATTTT	CASSPGRAEGILGNQPQHF
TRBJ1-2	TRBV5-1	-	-	TGCGCCAGCAGCCACTTTTACTCCGGGGTTGGCTACACCTTC	CASSHFYSGVGYTF
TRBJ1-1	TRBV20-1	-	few	TGCAGTGGGATCATGAACACTGAAGCTTTCTTT	CSGIMNTEAFF
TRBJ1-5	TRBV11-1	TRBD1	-	TGTGCCAGCAGCCAAGACAGGGGCGGCCAGCCCCAGCATTTT	CASSQDRGGQPQHF
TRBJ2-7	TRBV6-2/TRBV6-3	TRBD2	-	TGTGCCAGCAGTCCGGGACTAGCGGGATCGGGGCAGTACTTC	CASSPGLAGSGQYF
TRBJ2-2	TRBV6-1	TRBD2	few	TGTGCCAGCAGGTCGGGGGGGGACACCGGGGAGCTGTTTTTT	CASRSGGDTGELFF
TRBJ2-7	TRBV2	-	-	TGTGCCAGCAGTGACCCAATCTACGAGCAGTACTTC	CASSDPIYEQYF
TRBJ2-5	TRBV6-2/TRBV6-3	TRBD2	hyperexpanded	TGTGCCAGCAGTCAAACCGGGGGGTTTCTCGGGGAGACCCAGTACTTC	CASSQTGGFLGETQYF
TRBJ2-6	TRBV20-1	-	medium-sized	TGCAGTGCGCCGGCAGTCTCTGGGGCCAACGTCCTGACTTTC	CSAPAVSGANVLTF
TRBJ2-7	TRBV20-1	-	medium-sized	TGCAGTGCTAATCCCCGACTAGAGCCCTACGAGCAGTACTTC	CSANPRLEPYEQYF
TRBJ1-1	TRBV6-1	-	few	TGTGCCAGCAGGCAAATCTTGAACACTGAAGCTTTCTTT	CASRQILNTEAFF
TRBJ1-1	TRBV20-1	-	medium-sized	TGCAGTGCTAGTCGACCACACACGAACACTGAAGCTTTCTTT	CSASRPHTNTEAFF
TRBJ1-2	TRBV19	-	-	TGTGCCAGTACAAGGACGGGGAGGGAGGTTGGGCATGGCTACACCTTC	CASTRTGREVGHGYTF
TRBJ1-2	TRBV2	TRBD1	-	TGTGCCAGCGTCGGGGACAGGGGAGGCTACACCTTC	CASVGDRGGYTF
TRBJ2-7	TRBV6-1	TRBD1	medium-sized	TGTGCCACCAGACAGGGGGAGGTGGGGGAGCAGTACTTC	CATRQGEVGEQYF
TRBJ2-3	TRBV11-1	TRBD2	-	TGTGCCAGCAGCTTAGAGATAGCGGGGGGGCAGGAAGATACGCAGTATTTT	CASSLEIAGGQEDTQYF
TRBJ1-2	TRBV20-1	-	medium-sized	TGCAGTGCTAAGAAGGACAGTTCCCGTGGCTACACCTTC	CSAKKDSSRGYTF
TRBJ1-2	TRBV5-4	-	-	TGTGCCAGCAGCCATAAGGCAGGGGAGAATTATGGCTACACCTTC	CASSHKAGENYGYTF
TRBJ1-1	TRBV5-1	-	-	TGCGCCAGCAGCCCCCTTAGGGGGACTGAAGCTTTCTTT	CASSPLRGTEAFF
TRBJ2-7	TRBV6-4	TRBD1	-	TGTGCCAGCAGGAACGAGTCGGGGTCCGGGACAGTCTACGAGCAGTACTTC	CASRNESGSGTVYEQYF
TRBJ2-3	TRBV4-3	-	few	TGCGCCAGCAGCCAAGATCAGGGAGATACGCAGTATTTT	CASSQDQGDTQYF
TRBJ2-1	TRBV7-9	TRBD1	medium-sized	TGTGCCAGCAGGACCGGGACAGGCTACAATGAGCAGTTCTTC	CASRTGTGYNEQFF
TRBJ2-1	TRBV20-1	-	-	TGCAGTGCTAGAGATAATCTAGCAGACTCTAATGAGCAGTTCTTC	CSARDNLADSNEQFF
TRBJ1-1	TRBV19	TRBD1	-	TGTGCCAGTAAGGTCTTTGACAGGGGAGTCGGCACTGAAGCTTTCTTT	CASKVFDRGVGTEAFF
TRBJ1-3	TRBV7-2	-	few	TGTGCCAGCAGCTTCGGAGGAAACACCATATATTTT	CASSFGGNTIYF
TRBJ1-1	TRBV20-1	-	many	TGCAGTGCTAGTAAGTCGGGCACTGAAGCTTTCTTT	CSASKSGTEAFF
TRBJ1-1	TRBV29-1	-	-	TGCAGCGTCGAGGGACGGTTTAACACTGAAGCTTTCTTT	CSVEGRFNTEAFF
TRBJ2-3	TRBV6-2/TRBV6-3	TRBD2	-	TGTGCCAGCAGTAGGGGACTAGCGGGGGCCTCAGATACGCAGTATTTT	CASSRGLAGASDTQYF
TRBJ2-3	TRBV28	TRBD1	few	TGTGCCAGCAGTTTGAATTTGGCAGGGGGCGACACAGATACGCAGTATTTT	CASSLNLAGGDTDTQYF
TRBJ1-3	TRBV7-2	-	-	TGTGCCAGCAGCTTGGTATGGGGGGCTGTTGGAAACACCATATATTTT	CASSLVWGAVGNTIYF
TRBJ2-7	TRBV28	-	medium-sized	TGTGCCAGTTCCGAGGACACCTCCTACGAGCAGTACTTC	CASSEDTSYEQYF